This T cell receptor (beta chain) came from a study of blood T cell repertoires in COVID-19. Turning to the study itself: The samples span acute and convalescent COVID-19 from the United States, Italy and Spain. Sample material is recorded as cDNA or gDNA derived from T cells, B-cell-depleted T cells, or PBMCs.

The V and J ends lost 4 bases and 5 bases respectively, with 20 bases between them. Germline V gives CDR1 LGHDT, CDR2 YNNKEL (reference sequence). This CDR3 is built from 16 residues. The authors' processing: Amplification of reference gene primers was used by the study to estimate nucleated cell counts. The protocol was immunoSEQ multiplex PCR, while the TCRdb copy is restricted to in-frame clones and leaves out a portion. The V and J calls and clone size come from that table; D and trimming were worked out from the DNA. There are approximately 210,000 clones in the sample; over 75% occur only once, and 1.9% lies in the top ten.

The TCR originated in a man aged 40-49 years with active or convalescent COVID-19. Material for sequencing was peripheral blood. V usage is TRBV3-1 (or the pseudogene TRBV3-2) and J usage is TRBJ2-5; D may be TRBD2 (6 bases). Written as DNA, the CDR3 is TGTGCCAGCAGCCTTCGCTCGGGAGCAGGGCCTGAGACCCAGTACTTC. This codes for CASSLRSGAGPETQYF.